A single TCR beta chain is shown here with its context. Its antigen is not known. TCRdb used MiXCR to reprocess the RT-PCR reads, holding one entry per CDR3 protein. The data contain about 610,000 distinct CDR3 sequences, around 13% of them singletons. Trimming cost V 0 bases and J 2 bases, with 5 bases left between them. Germline assignment: CDR1 SGHTA and CDR2 FQGNSA. The CDR3 totals 13 residues. The data are from a study of response to subunit inactivated influenza vaccine. General study points: It was suggested by the authors that few new T cells are recruited by each seasonal influenza vaccination.

Sample: PBMCs from blood, taken 11 to 12 days after vaccination. V is TRBV7-2 and J is TRBJ2-7, with D unclear. The clonotype was recovered from a man aged 50 to 60 who received an inactivated influenza vaccine. The DNA for the CDR3 is TGTGCCAGCAGCTTAGCGTATCCCTACGAGCAGTACTTC. Its translation: CASSLAYPYEQYF.